The 30 T cell receptor beta chains below all came from one sample that was sequenced in a study of blood T cell repertoires in COVID-19 (dated by TCRdb to about 2020). Libraries came from the immunoSEQ multiplex PCR assay. Not all clones reach the TCRdb copy of this immuneACCESS table, which keeps in-frame sequences only. Checked studies attribute under half of the gap to unresolved V genes and leave the rest unexplained. The table for this sample lists 200,000 to 250,000 clones; around four fifths of them were counted only once. Together, the top ten hold approximately 2% of the sample. Material for sequencing was peripheral blood. The receptors derive from a young man who had recovered from COVID-19.

V is TRBV11-3 and J is TRBJ2-5; 7 bases align to TRBD1. This CDR3 has 15 residues. CDR1 and CDR2 (germline): SGHNT, YENEEA. V lost 4 bases and J lost 2; bases outside the gene matches: 7. CDR3 coding DNA: TGTGCCAGCAGCTCGTGGGCAGGGGGTCAAGAGACCCAGTACTTC. It codes for CASSSWAGGQETQYF.

The V call is TRBV5-1, the J call TRBJ1-6, with 9 bases that match TRBD1. Germline V gives CDR1 SGHRS, CDR2 YFSETQ. The V and J ends lost 4 bases and 9 bases, in that order; junction bases with no gene match: 8. The CDR3 totals 15 residues. This CDR3 is CASSRNRDRVSPLHF. Written as DNA, the CDR3 is TGCGCCAGCAGCCGTAACCGGGACAGGGTTTCACCCCTCCACTTT. Full variable domain (outside the CDR3, taken from reference TRBV5-1 and TRBJ1-6): KAGVTQTPRYLIKTRGQQVTLSCSPISGHRSVSWYQQTPGQGLQFLFEYFSETQRNKGNFPGRFSGRQFSNSRSEMNVSTLELGDSALYLCASSRNRDRVSPLHFGNGTRLTVT.

The chain employs TRBV19 and TRBJ2-1, with 13 bases matching TRBD2. CDR1 is LNHDA and CDR2 is SQIVND in the germline V gene (reference sequence). This CDR3 spans 16 amino acids. V gave up 3 bases and J gave up 7 bases; unmatched junction bases: 6. The CDR3 spells CASSMAGLAGMNEQFF. CDR3 DNA sequence: TGTGCCAGTAGTATGGCGGGACTAGCGGGGATGAATGAGCAGTTCTTC.

The chain recombines TRBV7-3 with TRBJ1-1; 7 nucleotides line up with TRBD1. Germline V gene data show CDR1 as SGHTA and CDR2 as FQGTGA. The CDR3 length is 14 residues. J gave up 2 bases and V 0 bases, and 0 bases lay outside the gene matches. CDR3: CASSLTGGNTEAFF. The CDR3 bases are TGTGCCAGCAGCTTAACAGGGGGCAACACTGAAGCTTTCTTT.

The chain links TRBV2 to TRBJ2-5, with D maybe TRBD1 (6 bases). Trimming pared 7 bases from V and 4 bases from J, leaving 10 bases between. The CDR3 extends over 12 amino acids. Germline values: CDR1 SNHLY, CDR2 FYNNEI. CDR3 bases: TGTGCCAGCATTAGAGGGGGAGAGACCCAGTACTTC. This gives the protein CASIRGGETQYF. Using reference TRBV2 and TRBJ2-5 for the parts outside the CDR3, the full variable domain is EPEVTQTPSHQVTQMGQEVILRCVPISNHLYFYWYRQILGQKVEFLVSFYNNEISEKSEIFDDQFSVERPDGSNFTLKIRSTKLEDSAMYFCASIRGGETQYFGPGTRLLVL.

V usage is TRBV10-1 and J usage is TRBJ1-4, with D uncertain. This CDR3 spans 13 amino acids. Germline lookup yields CDR1 WNHNN and CDR2 SYGVQD (reference sequence). Trimming left V 9 bases short and J 0 bases short, with 8 bases between. The chain's CDR3 is CASAGTTNEKLFF. The DNA of the CDR3 is TGCGCCAGTGCCGGGACAACTAATGAAAAACTGTTTTTT.

The V gene is TRBV10-2, the J gene TRBJ2-3, with 9 bases that match TRBD2. The length of the CDR3 is 14 residues. The germline V gene encodes CDR1 WSHSY and CDR2 SAAADI. V was pared by 5 bases and J by 6 bases, with 6 bases of the junction left unmatched. The CDR3 protein is CASSPSGIVDTQYF. The CDR3 DNA follows: TGCGCCAGCAGTCCTAGCGGGATTGTTGATACGCAGTATTTT.

The gene calls are TRBV2 and TRBJ1-1; D perhaps matches TRBD1 (5 bases). CDR1 and CDR2 from the germline V gene are SNHLY and FYNNEI. Between the trimmed V and J ends, which lost 8 bases and 5 bases, there was a span of 18 bases. The CDR3 loop spans 14 amino acids. The CDR3 DNA follows: TGTGCCAGCCTCGGTTTGGGAGGGGAAACTGAAGCTTTCTTT. This gives the protein CASLGLGGETEAFF.

The V gene is TRBV7-8, the J gene TRBJ1-5, with 7 nucleotides matching TRBD1. Germline V gives CDR1 SGHVS, CDR2 FQNEAQ. The CDR3 sequence is 14 residues long. V dropped 4 bases and J dropped 2; count of bases not matched to a gene: 2. CDR3 coding DNA: TGTGCCAGCAGCTCAGGGACAGGCAATCAGCCCCAGCATTTT. Translating it yields CASSSGTGNQPQHF.

The chain links TRBV15 to TRBJ1-1, with TRBD1 matching over 8 bases. CDR3 length: 15 amino acids. CDR1 and CDR2 (germline): LNHNV, YYDKDF (reference sequence). V lost 0 bases to trimming and J lost 6 bases; unmatched junction nucleotides: 6. The CDR3 DNA sequence: TGTGCCACCAGCAGAGAGGCAGGGGGCGAGTCTGAAGCTTTCTTT. Translation gives CATSREAGGESEAFF.

The V gene is TRBV5-1, the J gene TRBJ1-1, with D possibly TRBD1 on 6 matching bases. Trimming stripped 3 bases from V and 4 bases from J, with 10 bases between. CDR3 length equals 13 residues. The germline V gene has CDR1 SGHRS and CDR2 YFSETQ. The CDR3 region has the DNA TGCGCCAGCAGCTGGGGGGGCGGCACTGAAGCTTTCTTT. It is translated as CASSWGGGTEAFF. Complete variable domain (other parts from reference TRBV5-1 and TRBJ1-1): KAGVTQTPRYLIKTRGQQVTLSCSPISGHRSVSWYQQTPGQGLQFLFEYFSETQRNKGNFPGRFSGRQFSNSRSEMNVSTLELGDSALYLCASSWGGGTEAFFGQGTRLTVV.

The V gene is TRBV6-5, the J gene TRBJ1-5, with 7 bases that match TRBD1. Losses at the gene ends were 11 bases for V and 5 bases for J; bases not matched to a gene: 9. Germline values: CDR1 MNHEY, CDR2 SVGAGI. The CDR3 has 13 amino acids. As DNA, the CDR3 is TGTGCCGCCACCGGGACAGTGCATCAGCCCCAGCATTTT. Protein: CAATGTVHQPQHF.

The chain recombines TRBV6-1 with TRBJ1-2; D is ambiguous. Between the trimmed V and J ends, which lost 0 bases and 5 bases, there was a span of 7 bases. The CDR3 consists of 13 residues. Looked up from germline, CDR1 is MNHNS and CDR2 is SASEGT. CDR3 sequence reads: CASSEAREYGYTF. The DNA for the CDR3 is TGTGCCAGCAGTGAAGCGCGGGAATATGGCTACACCTTC.

The chain employs TRBV29-1 and TRBJ1-1; possible D gene TRBD1, 6 bases. CDR3 length: 15 residues. The ends were cut back, 7 bases at V and 5 bases at J, with 23 bases in the middle. The germline V gene has CDR1 SQVTM and CDR2 ANQGSEA. The CDR3 nucleotides read TGCAGCGGCTGGCCAACCTCGACAGGAAGAACTGAAGCTTTCTTT. Translated: CSGWPTSTGRTEAFF.

The chain couples TRBV5-6 to TRBJ2-3; 8 bases match TRBD1. The germline gives CDR1 SGHDT, CDR2 YYEEEE. The trim removed 3 bases at V and 1 base at J, leaving 4 bases unmatched. The CDR3 contains 15 residues. The CDR3 DNA is TGTGCCAGCAGCTACCGGGACAGGCGCACAGATACGCAGTATTTT. Amino acid sequence: CASSYRDRRTDTQYF.

The rearrangement links TRBV6-1 to TRBJ1-1; unclear D gene. The V end was cut by 3 bases, the J end by 1 base, with 9 bases between. The CDR3 has 14 residues. Germline V gives CDR1 MNHNS, CDR2 SASEGT. CDR3 residues: CASSEGSRNTEAFF. CDR3 coding DNA: TGTGCCAGCAGTGAGGGCTCCAGGAACACTGAAGCTTTCTTT.

The rearrangement uses TRBV11-2 and TRBJ1-2; D gene uncertain. The CDR3 totals 12 residues. Trimming stripped 4 bases from V and 0 bases from J, with 3 bases between. Germline-derived CDR1 and CDR2 are SGHAT and FQNNGV. CDR3 loop: CASSSSNYGYTF. The CDR3 DNA sequence: TGTGCCAGCAGCTCCTCTAACTATGGCTACACCTTC.

The chain has TRBV4-2 and TRBJ1-1; D gene ambiguous. Germline V gene sequence: CDR1 LGHNA, CDR2 YNFKEQ. Trimming took 0 bases from V and 2 from J, leaving 4 bases between them. This CDR3 has 13 residues. CDR3 in DNA: TGTGCCAGCAGCCAAGATTTAAACACTGAAGCTTTCTTT. Its translation is CASSQDLNTEAFF.

The chain links TRBV6-7 to TRBJ2-7, with a possible D match to TRBD2 (6 bases). TRBV6-7 is flagged as an ORF with uncertain function. V lost 6 bases, J lost 1 base, and 13 bases lay in between. The CDR3 covers 14 residues. CDR3 DNA sequence: TGTGCCAGCAGATCGGGAGCCGTGTCCTACGAGCAGTACGTC. It yields the protein CASRSGAVSYEQYV.

Worth noting for this clone: This may be a read error, as it is one base from a much larger clone. Other DNA sequences of this sample code for an identical CDR3. The V and J genes are TRBV28 and TRBJ1-3; D gene uncertain. CDR3 size: 14 residues. In germline, CDR1 is MDHEN, CDR2 SYDVKM. V dropped 2 bases and J dropped 1 base, with 6 bases sitting between them. The CDR3 here is CASSLQVSGNTIYF. The CDR3 bases are TGTGCCAGCAGTTTACAGGTTTCTGGAAACACCATATATTTT.

The J gene is TRBJ1-5, the V gene TRBV10-2; the match to TRBD1 covers 9 bases. The V gene end was trimmed by 6 bases and the J gene end by 4 bases; junction bases not matched to a gene: 4. Germline CDR1 WSHSY, CDR2 SAAADI. This CDR3 has 14 amino acids. CDR3 in DNA: TGCGCCAGCAGGGGGACAGGGCAAAATCAGCCCCAGCATTTT. Encoded protein: CASRGTGQNQPQHF.

This clone was recorded only once. The rearrangement links TRBV13 to TRBJ2-2, with D uncertain. The CDR3 is made up of 12 amino acids. Germline CDR1 and CDR2: PRHDT and FYEKMQ (reference sequence). V lost 0 bases and J 6 bases, leaving 2 bases between the germline ends. The CDR3 sequence is CASSLGSGELFF. In DNA form, the CDR3 reads TGTGCCAGCAGCTTAGGCTCCGGGGAGCTGTTTTTT.

CDR3: CASERWANTEAFF. The CDR3 DNA sequence: TGTGCCAGCGAAAGGTGGGCGAACACTGAAGCTTTCTTT. The chain uses TRBV28 and TRBJ1-1; D gene unclear. The CDR3 contains 13 residues. Germline CDR1 reads MDHEN; CDR2 reads SYDVKM. With 8 bases removed from V and 1 base from J, the gap between germline ends came to 11 bases. The variable domain in full, completed from reference TRBV28 and TRBJ1-1, reads DVKVTQSSRYLVKRTGEKVFLECVQDMDHENMFWYRQDPGLGLRLIYFSYDVKMKEKGDIPEGYSVSREKKERFSLILESASTNQTSMYLCASERWANTEAFFGQGTRLTVV.

The chain employs TRBV7-2 and TRBJ2-7, with D perhaps TRBD2 (5 bases). With 5 bases removed from V and 6 bases from J, the gap between germline ends came to 11 bases. CDR1 and CDR2 (germline): SGHTA, FQGNSA. There are 12 residues in the CDR3. The CDR3 sequence: CASSPAGGEQYV. CDR3 DNA: TGTGCCAGCAGCCCGGCGGGCGGCGAGCAGTACGTC.

As to this clone: Compared with germline, one end of the junction differs, possibly owing to a read error. The chain carries TRBV5-1 and TRBJ1-2, with D possibly being TRBD1 (5 bases). The CDR3 consists of 14 residues. Germline CDR1 SGHRS, CDR2 YFSETQ. The CDR3 loop reads CASSLAVGEGRYVF. Written as DNA, the CDR3 is TGCGCCAGCAGCTTGGCGGTAGGGGAAGGTCGCTACGTCTTC.

The genes are TRBV6-1 and TRBJ2-3; D is perhaps TRBD2 (5 bases). The CDR3 loop spans 14 amino acids. Germline CDR1 and CDR2: MNHNS and SASEGT. The ends were cut back, 3 bases at V and 11 bases at J, with 18 bases in the middle. CDR3 bases: TGTGCCAGCAGTGATGCCTACACTCCCGGAGGGCAGTATTTT. The encoded protein is CASSDAYTPGGQYF.

The gene calls are TRBV3-1 (or the pseudogene TRBV3-2) and TRBJ2-5, with 11 bases that match TRBD2. After removal of 5 bases from V and 6 bases from J, the junction contained 8 bases not matched to a gene. The CDR3 runs 15 residues. CDR1 and CDR2 (germline): LGHDT, YNNKEL (reference sequence). CDR3 sequence: CASSTRLAGIQTQYF. The CDR3 region has the DNA TGTGCCAGCAGCACCCGACTAGCGGGGATTCAGACCCAGTACTTC.

The chain combines TRBV28 with TRBJ1-2; 8 nucleotides match TRBD1. From germline, CDR1 is MDHEN and CDR2 SYDVKM. The CDR3 contains 12 residues. Germline trimming cut 8 bases from V and 5 bases from J; bases unmatched to any gene: 4. The CDR3 DNA reads as TGTGCCAGCGAAGACAGGGGATATGGCTACACCTTC. This gives the protein CASEDRGYGYTF.

This chain links TRBV7-2 with TRBJ2-1, with 10 bases identical to TRBD1. Per the germline V gene, CDR1 is SGHTA and CDR2 is FQGNSA. The CDR3 runs 15 residues. V lost 5 bases to trimming and J lost 1 base; unmatched junction nucleotides: 2. The CDR3 sequence is CASSLDRGSYNEQFF. In nucleotides, the CDR3 is TGTGCCAGCAGCCTGGACAGGGGGTCCTACAATGAGCAGTTCTTC. Variable domain in full (rest from reference TRBV7-2 and TRBJ2-1): GAGVSQSPSNKVTEKGKDVELRCDPISGHTALYWYRQSLGQGLEFLIYFQGNSAPDKSGLPSDRFSAERTGGSVSTLTIQRTQQEDSAVYLCASSLDRGSYNEQFFGPGTRLTVL.

In this sample, this clone turned up a few times. The V call is TRBV28, the J call TRBJ1-4; D unclear. CDR1 MDHEN and CDR2 SYDVKM come from the germline V gene. The CDR3 runs 14 residues. The ends were cut back, 6 bases at V and 0 bases at J, with 8 bases in the middle. The CDR3 DNA follows: TGTGCCAGCAGCCGCGCTTCAACTAATGAAAAACTGTTTTTT. Protein product: CASSRASTNEKLFF.